Each of the 21 T cell receptor beta chains below was sequenced from the same sample in a study of T cells in women clearing cervical HPV infection. Repertoires were generated with immunoSEQ multiplex PCR, while TCRdb's copy carries only in-frame clones and drops some. The sample table sets out approximately 18,000 clones. Sequenced material: blood buffy coat. The receptors derive from a woman aged 18-70 years with a cervical HPV16 infection that either progressed to CIN3+ or cleared (not recorded which).

CDR3 region: CASRSGTLLYLYSGNTIYF. Partial CDR3 DNA: TGTGCCAGCAGATCCGGGACTCTCCTCTACCTCTACTCTGGAAACACC. The V and J genes are TRBV2 and TRBJ1-3; D possibly corresponds to TRBD1 (5 bases). With the read ending 3 residues before the CDR3 end, the germline J gene is used to fill in that end. This CDR3 comprises 19 residues. V gave up 6 bases and J gave up 0 bases, with 24 bases separating them. Germline-derived CDR1 and CDR2 are SNHLY and FYNNEI.

This clone is deemed medium-sized (0.01 to 0.1%) by its frequency. The CDR3 end is not reached by the read, which stops 3 residues before it; the germline J gene fills it in. This sequence joins TRBV19 and TRBJ2-5, with 15 bases fitting TRBD2. This CDR3 has 16 amino acids. V was clipped by 4 bases and J by 4 bases; unmatched bases: 4. The germline V gene has CDR1 LNHDA and CDR2 SQIVND (reference sequence). Incomplete CDR3 DNA: TGTGCCAGTAGTAGGACTAGCGGGGGGGCTAGAGAGACC. Translating gives CASSRTSGGARET. The full CDR3 reads CASSRTSGGARETQYF.

A remark on this clone: At one of its ends the junction is not consistent with the germline gene, which may arise from a read error. The read gets to within 3 residues of the CDR3 end, and the germline J gene fills in the rest. The J gene is TRBJ1-1, the V gene TRBV4-2, with D unresolved. CDR3 length: 15 amino acids. Germline V lookup: CDR1 LGHNA, CDR2 YNFKEQ. The CDR3: CASSPRSRLNTEAFF. CDR3 DNA, as far as it was read: TGCGCCAGCAGCCCTAGATCACGACTCAACACTGAA.

CDR3 bases read: TGTGCCAGCAGTGAACAACTTACCGGTGAAAAA. This sequence encodes CASSEQLTGEK. The full CDR3 reads CASSEQLTGEKLFF. This chain uses TRBV6-1 with TRBJ1-4; no definite D call. The observed sequence ends 3 residues before the CDR3 terminus, with the missing tail filled in from the germline J gene. Germline CDR1 and CDR2: MNHNS and SASEGT. This CDR3 has 14 residues. Trimming removed 2 bases at V and 7 bases at J, with 11 bases between.

With regard to this clone: The CDR3 is cut off 3 residues early in the read; its end comes from the germline J gene. The rearrangement joins TRBV30 to TRBJ2-7; 8 nucleotides align to TRBD2. The CDR3 has 14 amino acids. V was clipped by 0 bases and J by 6 bases; unmatched bases: 7. Germline V gene sequence: CDR1 GTSNPN, CDR2 SVGIG (reference sequence). The covered CDR3 bases are TGTGCCTGGAGTGTAGGTCGGGGGGGAGGCGAG. Translating it yields CAWSVGRGGGE. The whole CDR3 protein reads CAWSVGRGGGEQYF. The full variable domain, completed using reference TRBV30 and TRBJ2-7, is SQTIHQWPATLVQPVGSPLSLECTVEGTSNPNLYWYRQAAGRGLQLLFYSVGIGQISSEVPQNLSASRPQDRQFILSSKKLLLSDSGFYLCAWSVGRGGGEQYFGPGTRLTVT.

Concerning this clone: Coverage ceases 3 residues before the CDR3 finishes, and the germline J gene fills in the end. V and J are TRBV29-1 and TRBJ2-2, with TRBD1 identical over 12 bases. V gave up 6 bases and J gave up 5 bases; unmatched junction bases: 7. CDR1 is SQVTM and CDR2 is ANQGSEA in the germline V gene. This CDR3 is 15 amino acids long. The CDR3 bases that were read are TGCAGCGTACCCGGGACAGGGGGCTTGACCGGGGAG. It encodes CSVPGTGGLTGE. The full CDR3 protein reads CSVPGTGGLTGELFF.

Concerning this clone itself: Sequencing ends 3 residues short of the CDR3 end; the germline J gene provides the rest. The V gene is TRBV29-1, the J gene TRBJ1-2, with 9 bases matching TRBD1. This CDR3 contains 14 residues. J was trimmed by 4 bases and V by 6 bases; bases with no gene match: 9. Germline values: CDR1 SQVTM, CDR2 ANQGSEA. The CDR3 here is CSVKRTGEGYGYTF. The covered CDR3 bases are TGCAGCGTGAAGAGGACAGGGGAAGGCTATGGC.

The DNA read from the CDR3 is TGTGCCAGTAGATATCGGTCTCACAATCAGCCC. Translation: CASRYRSHNQP. The whole CDR3 sequence reads CASRYRSHNQPQHF. This chain links TRBV19 with TRBJ1-5; D ambiguous. The CDR3 end lies 3 residues beyond the end of the read and is filled in from the germline J gene. Germline values: CDR1 LNHDA, CDR2 SQIVND (reference sequence). V lost 6 bases, J lost 3 bases, and 12 bases lay in between. The CDR3 has 14 amino acids.

Remarks on this clone: Coverage ceases 3 residues before the CDR3 finishes, and the germline J gene fills in the end. V is TRBV18 and J is TRBJ1-2; D is ambiguous. The CDR3 has 16 residues. Between the trimmed V and J ends, which lost 4 bases and 4 bases, there was a span of 19 bases. Germline values: CDR1 KGHSH, CDR2 LQKENI. Incomplete CDR3 DNA: TGTGCCAGCTCACAAGGCCCTCCCCCTTCGTTCTATGGC. This translates into CASSQGPPPSFYG. The CDR3 as a whole reads CASSQGPPPSFYGYTF. Filled out from reference TRBV18 and TRBJ1-2, the complete variable domain reads NAGVMQNPRHLVRRRGQEARLRCSPMKGHSHVYWYRQLPEEGLKFMVYLQKENIIDESGMPKERFSAEFPKEGPSILRIQQVVRGDSAAYFCASSQGPPPSFYGYTFGSGTRLTVV.

The covered CDR3 bases are TGCGCCAGCAGTTTACAACAGGGCTACGAG. Residues: CASSLQQGYE. The entire CDR3 is CASSLQQGYEQYF. The chain links TRBV5-1 to TRBJ2-7, with a possible D match to TRBD1 (6 bases). The missing CDR3 end, 3 residues past where the read stops, is filled in from the germline J gene. Trimming removed 5 bases at V and 3 bases at J, with 12 bases between. Germline V gene data show CDR1 as SGHRS and CDR2 as YFSETQ. The CDR3 is made up of 13 amino acids.

A word on this clone: Read data end 3 residues before the CDR3 end; the end is taken from the germline J gene. The rearrangement links TRBV7-9 to TRBJ1-6, with D tentatively TRBD1 (5 bases). Trimming took 1 base from V and 6 from J, leaving 10 bases between them. The V gene's germline CDR1 is SEHNR and CDR2 FQNEAQ (reference sequence). The CDR3 totals 15 residues. CDR3 bases read: TGTGCCAGCAGCTTAGAGACAGCGCTTAATTCACCC. It encodes CASSLETALNSP. The full-length CDR3 reads as CASSLETALNSPLHF.

As to this clone: Read data end 3 residues before the CDR3 end; the end is taken from the germline J gene. The chain uses TRBV2 and TRBJ2-7; TRBD1 matches 9 bases. V was pared by 4 bases and J by 3 bases, with 4 bases of the junction left unmatched. The CDR3 loop spans 14 amino acids. Germline CDR1 and CDR2: SNHLY and FYNNEI. The CDR3 loop reads CASSVGQGYYEQYF. The DNA read from the CDR3 is TGTGCCAGCAGTGTTGGACAGGGGTACTACGAG.

A note on this clone: The CDR3 end is not reached by the read, which stops 3 residues before it; the germline J gene fills it in. The rearrangement uses TRBV20-1 and TRBJ1-1, with a tentative D call TRBD1 (6 bases). Germline values: CDR1 DFQATT, CDR2 SNEGSKA (reference sequence). Trimming shortened V by 5 bases and J by 0 bases, and 22 bases separated the two germline ends. The CDR3 has 17 amino acids. CDR3 DNA, as far as it was read: TGCAGTGCTCCCTCACACCCCGGGCAGGGGATGAACACTGAA. Translated, it gives CSAPSHPGQGMNTE. In full, the CDR3 is CSAPSHPGQGMNTEAFF.

Details on this clone: The read ends 3 residues before the CDR3 terminus; that terminus is restored from the germline J gene. The V and J genes are TRBV5-1 and TRBJ1-4, with 8 bases identical to TRBD1. Germline assignment: CDR1 SGHRS and CDR2 YFSETQ. V was pared by 4 bases and J by 7 bases, with 9 bases of the junction left unmatched. The CDR3 has 15 residues. CDR3 DNA, as far as it was read: TGCGCCAGCAGCCCGGATACAGGGGGAGGTGAAAAA. It codes for CASSPDTGGGEK. The entire CDR3 reads CASSPDTGGGEKLFF.

Details on this clone: Read coverage stops 3 residues before the CDR3 terminus; the germline J gene supplies the remainder. This sequence joins TRBV5-4 and TRBJ2-1, with D maybe TRBD2 (6 bases). The CDR3 has 14 residues. V shed 4 bases and J shed 4 bases, with 12 bases lying between them. In germline, CDR1 is SGHNT, CDR2 YYREEE (reference sequence). CDR3 sequence reads: CASSSGLNYNEQFF. The sequenced CDR3 bases are TGTGCCAGCAGCAGCGGACTAAATTACAATGAG. Looking up the rest from reference TRBV5-4 and TRBJ2-1 gives the full variable domain: ETGVTQSPTHLIKTRGQQVTLRCSSQSGHNTVSWYQQALGQGPQFIFQYYREEENGRGNFPPRFSGLQFPNYSSELNVNALELDDSALYLCASSSGLNYNEQFFGPGTRLTVL.

On this clone: The read terminates 3 residues ahead of where the CDR3 ends, so the germline J gene completes it. This chain links TRBV5-5 with TRBJ2-3; 8 nucleotides agree with TRBD2. The length of the CDR3 is 14 residues. J gave up 7 bases and V 0 bases, and 4 bases lay outside the gene matches. The germline gives CDR1 SGHKS, CDR2 YYEKEE (reference sequence). The part of the CDR3 DNA that was read is TGTGCCAGCAGCTTGGCGGGGGGGGGAAATACG. Protein sequence: CASSLAGGGNT. The full CDR3 reads CASSLAGGGNTQYF.

The CDR3 bases that were read are TGTGCCAGCAGCCCGGAGCGGGGGGAAGGGAACGAG. It codes for CASSPERGEGNE. The CDR3 in its entirety is CASSPERGEGNEQYF. V is TRBV2 and J is TRBJ2-7; 9 bases fit TRBD2. Read coverage stops 3 residues before the CDR3 terminus; the germline J gene supplies the remainder. CDR1 SNHLY and CDR2 FYNNEI come from the germline V gene. V shed 6 bases, J shed 5 bases, and the junction held 11 bases outside the gene matches. The CDR3 covers 15 residues.

Remarks on this clone: The read is 3 residues too short to cover the CDR3 end, so that end is filled in from the germline J gene. This rearrangement joins TRBV6-2 or TRBV6-3 to TRBJ1-1, with 7 bases matching TRBD1. This CDR3 region has 15 residues. Germline CDR1 is MNHEY and CDR2 is SVGEGT. The V segment lost 8 bases and the J segment 5 bases; nucleotides outside the gene matches: 14. The CDR3 spells CASARETGLRTEAFF. CDR3 bases read: TGTGCCAGCGCCAGGGAGACAGGGCTGCGAACTGAA.

Concerning this clone itself: The read ends 3 residues shy of where the CDR3 ends; the end is completed using the germline J gene. This chain uses TRBV7-9 with TRBJ1-5, with 8 positions matching TRBD1. CDR1 and CDR2 (germline): SEHNR, FQNEAQ (reference sequence). J gave up 6 bases and V 6 bases, and 4 bases lay outside the gene matches. The CDR3 extends over 13 amino acids. CDR3 DNA (partial): TGTGCCAGCAGTGGACAGGGTGGTCAGCCC. Its protein is CASSGQGGQP. The entire CDR3 protein reads CASSGQGGQPQHF.

Turning to this clone: Read coverage stops 3 residues before the CDR3 terminus; the germline J gene supplies the remainder. V and J are TRBV3-1 (or the pseudogene TRBV3-2) and TRBJ2-4; D possibly corresponds to TRBD1 (6 bases). This CDR3 is built from 18 residues. Trimming stripped 0 bases from V and 2 bases from J, with 17 bases between. Germline CDR1 and CDR2: LGHDT and YNNKEL (reference sequence). CDR3 bases read: TGTGCCAGCAGCCAAGAGATTTGGGGGCTCGGGACCAAAAACATT. It codes for CASSQEIWGLGTKNI. The CDR3 as a whole reads CASSQEIWGLGTKNIQYF.

About this clone itself: Read coverage stops 3 residues before the CDR3 terminus; the germline J gene supplies the remainder. The chain uses TRBV18 and TRBJ2-3; 9 bases are shared with TRBD1. This CDR3 spans 14 amino acids. The V gene's germline CDR1 is KGHSH and CDR2 LQKENI. The V gene end was trimmed by 3 bases and the J gene end by 3 bases; junction bases not matched to a gene: 1. Here the CDR3 reads CASSPTGGTDTQYF. The CDR3 DNA, read in part, is TGTGCCAGCTCACCGACAGGGGGAACAGATACG.